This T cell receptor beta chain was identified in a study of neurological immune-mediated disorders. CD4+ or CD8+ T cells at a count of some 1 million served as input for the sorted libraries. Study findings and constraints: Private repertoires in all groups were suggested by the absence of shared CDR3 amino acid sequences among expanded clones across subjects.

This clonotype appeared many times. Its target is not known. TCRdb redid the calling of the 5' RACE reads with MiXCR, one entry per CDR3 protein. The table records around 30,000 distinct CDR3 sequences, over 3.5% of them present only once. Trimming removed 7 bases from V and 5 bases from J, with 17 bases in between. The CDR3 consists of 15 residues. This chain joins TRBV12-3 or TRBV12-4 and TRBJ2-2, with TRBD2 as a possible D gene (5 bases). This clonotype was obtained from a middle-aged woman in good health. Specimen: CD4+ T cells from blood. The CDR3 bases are TGTGCCAGCACCCTAAGGGTTGGGAGAACCGGGGAGCTGTTTTTT. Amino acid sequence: CASTLRVGRTGELFF.